The sequence of this T cell receptor (beta chain) was determined in a study of blood T cell repertoires in COVID-19. Sequencing used immunoSEQ multiplex PCR; TCRdb keeps in-frame clones, though not all of them. The data show about 480,000 clones, about 89% seen once. The sample holds a few counts of this clone. This CDR3 is built from 15 residues. CDR1 and CDR2 (germline): SGHRS, YFSETQ. V gave up 3 bases and J gave up 6 bases; unmatched junction bases: 11. Sequenced sample: peripheral blood. The J gene is TRBJ2-7, the V gene TRBV5-1, with TRBD2 matching 8 bases. This receptor was identified in a woman aged 30 to 39 with acute or convalescent COVID-19. DNA of the CDR3: TGCGCCAGCAGCTCGGCGGGGGGATCGTACGCCGAGCAGTACTTC. This translates into CASSSAGGSYAEQYF. The complete variable domain, with remaining parts taken from reference TRBV5-1 and TRBJ2-7, reads KAGVTQTPRYLIKTRGQQVTLSCSPISGHRSVSWYQQTPGQGLQFLFEYFSETQRNKGNFPGRFSGRQFSNSRSEMNVSTLELGDSALYLCASSSAGGSYAEQYFGPGTRLTVT.